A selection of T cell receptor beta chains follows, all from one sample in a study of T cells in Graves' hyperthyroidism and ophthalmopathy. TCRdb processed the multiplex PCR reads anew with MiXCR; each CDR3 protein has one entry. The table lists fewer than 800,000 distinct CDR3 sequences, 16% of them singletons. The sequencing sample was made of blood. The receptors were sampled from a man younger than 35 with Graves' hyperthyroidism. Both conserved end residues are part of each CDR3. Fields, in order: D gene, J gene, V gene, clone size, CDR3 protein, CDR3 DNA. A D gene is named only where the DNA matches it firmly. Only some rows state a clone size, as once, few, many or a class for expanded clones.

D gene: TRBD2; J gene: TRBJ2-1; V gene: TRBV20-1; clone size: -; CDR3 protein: CSAGPSGGMGHPQFF; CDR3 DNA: TGCAGTGCTGGCCCTAGCGGGGGGATGGGCCACCCCCAGTTCTTC
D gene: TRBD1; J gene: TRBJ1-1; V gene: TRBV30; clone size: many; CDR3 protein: CAFGTARTEAFF; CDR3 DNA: TGTGCCTTCGGGACAGCCCGTACTGAAGCTTTCTTT
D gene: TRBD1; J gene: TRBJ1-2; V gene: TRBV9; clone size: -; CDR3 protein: CASSVGDSGTDKIYYGYTF; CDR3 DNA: TGTGCCAGCAGCGTAGGCGACTCCGGGACAGACAAAATTTACTATGGCTACACCTTC
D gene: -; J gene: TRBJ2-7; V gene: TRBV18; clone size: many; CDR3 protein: CASSPGQPNYEQYF; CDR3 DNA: TGTGCCAGCTCACCGGGACAACCAAACTACGAGCAGTACTTC
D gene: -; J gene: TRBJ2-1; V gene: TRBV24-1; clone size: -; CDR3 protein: CATSDAQGVGSYNEQFF; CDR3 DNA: TGTGCCACCAGTGATGCACAGGGCGTCGGCTCCTACAATGAGCAGTTCTTC
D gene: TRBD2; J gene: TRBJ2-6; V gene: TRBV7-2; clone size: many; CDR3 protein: CASAVTGGRSGANVLTF; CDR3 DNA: TGTGCCAGCGCCGTGACGGGGGGACGCTCTGGGGCCAACGTCCTGACTTTC
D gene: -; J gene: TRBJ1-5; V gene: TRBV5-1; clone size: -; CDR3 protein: CASSLAPAQPQHF; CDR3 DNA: TGCGCCAGCAGCTTGGCTCCCGCCCAGCCCCAGCATTTT
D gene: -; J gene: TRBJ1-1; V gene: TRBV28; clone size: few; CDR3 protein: CASRKQGPPTTFF; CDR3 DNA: TGTGCCAGCAGGAAACAGGGCCCCCCGACAACTTTCTTT
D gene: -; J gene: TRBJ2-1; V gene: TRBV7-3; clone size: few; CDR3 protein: CASSPNVWSSYNEQFF; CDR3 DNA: TGTGCCAGCAGCCCTAACGTTTGGAGCTCCTACAATGAGCAGTTCTTC
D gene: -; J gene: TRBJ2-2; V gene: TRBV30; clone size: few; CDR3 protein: CAWRETGELFF; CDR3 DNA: TGTGCCTGGAGGGAGACGGGGGAGCTGTTTTTT
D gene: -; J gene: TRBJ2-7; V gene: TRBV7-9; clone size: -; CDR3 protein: CASSLAEGVQYF; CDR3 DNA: TGTGCCAGCAGCTTAGCTGAAGGGGTGCAGTACTTC